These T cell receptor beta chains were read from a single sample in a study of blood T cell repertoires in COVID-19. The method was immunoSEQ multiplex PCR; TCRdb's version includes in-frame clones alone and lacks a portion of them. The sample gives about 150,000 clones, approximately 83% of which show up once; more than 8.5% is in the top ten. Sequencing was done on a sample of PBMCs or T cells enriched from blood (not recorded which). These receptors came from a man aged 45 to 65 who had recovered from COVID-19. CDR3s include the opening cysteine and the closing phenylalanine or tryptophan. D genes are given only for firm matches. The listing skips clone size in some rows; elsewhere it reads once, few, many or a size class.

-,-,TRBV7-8,CASSLAGPVRDIYEQYF
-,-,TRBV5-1,CASSLAGRTEAFF
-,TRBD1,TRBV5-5,CASSLIDRGAEPQHF
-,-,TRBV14,CASSRAGSGKAFF
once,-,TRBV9,CASSESSYNSPLHF
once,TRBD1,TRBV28,CASSSVQGLNEKLFF
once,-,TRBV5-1,CASSLGSSGNTIYF
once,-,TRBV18,CASSPAGPPNTGELFF
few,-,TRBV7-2,CASSFRISYGYTF
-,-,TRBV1,CTRAGTSYGYTF
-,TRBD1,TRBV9,CASSGPDRGMDTQYF
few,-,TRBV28,CASKGGNQPQHF